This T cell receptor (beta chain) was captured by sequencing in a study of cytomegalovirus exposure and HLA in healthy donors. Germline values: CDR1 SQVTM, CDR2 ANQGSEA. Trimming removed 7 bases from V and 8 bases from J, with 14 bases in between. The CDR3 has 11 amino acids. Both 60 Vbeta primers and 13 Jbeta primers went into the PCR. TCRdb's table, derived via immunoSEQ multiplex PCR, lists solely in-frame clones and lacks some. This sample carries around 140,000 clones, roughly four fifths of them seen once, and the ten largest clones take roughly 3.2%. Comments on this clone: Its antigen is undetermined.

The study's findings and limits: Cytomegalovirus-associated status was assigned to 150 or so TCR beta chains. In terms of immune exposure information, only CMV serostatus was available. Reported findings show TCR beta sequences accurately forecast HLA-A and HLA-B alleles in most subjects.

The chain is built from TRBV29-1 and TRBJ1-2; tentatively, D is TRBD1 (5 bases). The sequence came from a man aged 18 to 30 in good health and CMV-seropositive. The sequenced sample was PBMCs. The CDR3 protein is CSDEGRRGYTF. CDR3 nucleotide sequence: TGCAGCGATGAGGGGCGTAGAGGCTACACCTTC.